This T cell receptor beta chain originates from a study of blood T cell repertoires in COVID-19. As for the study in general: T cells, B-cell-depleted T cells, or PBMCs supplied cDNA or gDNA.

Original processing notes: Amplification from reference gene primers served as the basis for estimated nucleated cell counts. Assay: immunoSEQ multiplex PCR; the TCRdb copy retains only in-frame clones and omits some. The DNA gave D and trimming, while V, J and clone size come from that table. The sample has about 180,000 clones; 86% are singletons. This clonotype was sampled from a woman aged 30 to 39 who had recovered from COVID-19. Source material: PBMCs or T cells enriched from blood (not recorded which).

For the CDR3, the DNA is TGTGCCAGCAGCCTCCCCAGCGGTAGCGTTGTCACAGATACGCAGTATTTT. It codes for CASSLPSGSVVTDTQYF. The chain joins TRBV7-9 to TRBJ2-3; perhaps TRBD2 as D (5 bases). Trimming stripped 5 bases from V and 2 bases from J, with 20 bases between. The CDR3 is made up of 17 amino acids. Germline values: CDR1 SEHNR, CDR2 FQNEAQ (reference sequence).